A selection of T cell receptor beta chains follows, all from one sample in a study of technical replicates of blood from several donors. Clones were sequenced by immunoSEQ multiplex PCR, and TCRdb holds only the in-frame ones, with some missing. The sample lists around 63,000 clones; about 98% were seen once. Sequences were obtained from T cells isolated from PBMCs. The receptor set was obtained from a human donor in good health. Both conserved end residues are part of each CDR3. A D gene is named only where the DNA matches it firmly. The size entry is marked missing in some rows and otherwise reads once, few, many or a size class.

j_gene,v_gene,len,d_gene,abundance,CDR3aa,CDR3nt
TRBJ2-1,TRBV11-2,18,TRBD2,NA,CASSPRTSGREISNEQFF,TGTGCCAGCAGCCCCCGGACTAGCGGGAGGGAAATAAGCAATGAGCAGTTCTTC
TRBJ1-2,TRBV5-1,17,TRBD1,NA,CASSLEDRGRLIYGYTF,TGCGCCAGCAGCTTGGAGGACAGGGGACGACTAATATATGGCTACACCTTC
TRBJ2-1,TRBV30,13,TRBD1,NA,CAWITDRYNEQFF,TGTGCCTGGATCACGGACAGGTACAATGAGCAGTTCTTC
TRBJ1-2,TRBV29-1,13,TRBD1,NA,CSVQTGRNYGYTF,TGCAGCGTCCAGACAGGGAGGAACTATGGCTACACCTTC
TRBJ1-2,TRBV6-1,13,NA,NA,CASSAGSNYGYTF,TGTGCCAGCAGCGCAGGGTCTAACTATGGCTACACCTTC
TRBJ1-5,TRBV7-2,14,NA,NA,CASSLAGSNQPQHF,TGTGCCAGCAGCTTAGCCGGTAGCAATCAGCCCCAGCATTTT
TRBJ2-7,TRBV10-2,17,TRBD1,NA,CASSVGHPGQGIYEQYF,TGCGCCAGCAGTGTGGGGCACCCGGGACAGGGTATATACGAGCAGTACTTC
TRBJ2-7,TRBV2,13,NA,NA,CASSAEPAYEQYF,TGTGCCAGCAGTGCGGAGCCCGCCTACGAGCAGTACTTC
TRBJ2-2,TRBV11-3,17,TRBD2,NA,CASSSALAGGVPGELFF,TGTGCCAGCAGCTCGGCCCTAGCGGGAGGAGTGCCCGGGGAGCTGTTTTTT
TRBJ1-5,TRBV6-6,12,NA,NA,CASEGTNQPQHF,TGTGCCAGCGAGGGCACTAATCAGCCCCAGCATTTT
TRBJ2-2,TRBV7-9,16,NA,NA,CASSTYTRQGGGELFF,TGTGCCAGCAGCACCTATACACGACAGGGAGGCGGGGAGCTGTTTTTT
TRBJ1-1,TRBV5-4,12,TRBD1,once,CASGGQGAEAFF,TGTGCCAGCGGGGGACAGGGGGCCGAAGCTTTCTTT
TRBJ2-1,TRBV5-1,17,TRBD2,NA,CASSDKYGGGPHNEQFF,TGCGCCAGCAGCGATAAGTACGGCGGGGGACCCCACAATGAGCAGTTCTTC
TRBJ2-1,TRBV6-5,11,NA,NA,CASSLREKQFF,TGTGCCAGCAGTCTACGGGAAAAGCAGTTCTTC
TRBJ2-1,TRBV4-2,14,NA,NA,CASSQDLGVNEQFF,TGTGCCAGCAGCCAAGATCTCGGGGTCAATGAGCAGTTCTTC
TRBJ2-1,TRBV4-1,15,NA,NA,CASSQDPNSYNEQFF,TGCGCCAGCAGCCAAGATCCCAACAGCTACAATGAGCAGTTCTTC
TRBJ2-1,TRBV28,14,TRBD1,NA,CASSQTTGGFEQFF,TGTGCCAGCAGTCAAACCACAGGGGGCTTTGAGCAGTTCTTC
TRBJ2-7,TRBV6-1,16,TRBD2,NA,CASSERRLAGDYEQYF,TGTGCCAGCAGTGAACGGCGACTGGCGGGGGACTACGAGCAGTACTTC
TRBJ2-2,TRBV19,15,TRBD1,NA,CASSRDRVGPGELFF,TGTGCCAGTAGTCGGGACAGGGTTGGTCCCGGGGAGCTGTTTTTT
TRBJ2-7,TRBV19,14,NA,NA,CASSIERARYEQYF,TGTGCCAGTAGTATAGAGCGGGCGAGGTACGAGCAGTACTTC
TRBJ2-2,TRBV28,13,TRBD2,NA,CALGGYDTGELFF,TGTGCCCTCGGGGGGTATGACACCGGGGAGCTGTTTTTT
TRBJ1-2,TRBV7-9,14,NA,NA,CASSFTTANYGYTF,TGTGCCAGCAGCTTCACGACAGCTAACTATGGCTACACCTTC
TRBJ2-7,TRBV28,10,NA,NA,CASSSREQYF,TGTGCCAGCAGTTCCCGGGAGCAGTACTTC
TRBJ1-3,TRBV11-3,16,NA,NA,CASSLVFQASGNTIYF,TGTGCCAGCAGCTTAGTCTTCCAGGCCTCTGGAAACACCATATATTTT
TRBJ1-2,TRBV11-3,14,TRBD1,once,CASSFRQGLWGYTF,TGTGCCAGCAGCTTCAGACAGGGGTTATGGGGCTACACCTTC
TRBJ1-2,TRBV4-1,14,TRBD1,NA,CASSQPDRARGYTF,TGCGCCAGCAGCCAGCCGGACAGGGCGCGCGGCTACACCTTC
TRBJ2-1,TRBV7-9,18,TRBD2,NA,CASSLANSLAGLYNEQFF,TGTGCCAGCAGCTTAGCTAACTCTCTAGCGGGGCTCTACAATGAGCAGTTCTTC
TRBJ2-3,TRBV9,16,NA,NA,CASSVGGGPGADTQYF,TGTGCCAGCAGCGTAGGGGGGGGCCCAGGAGCAGATACGCAGTATTTT
TRBJ2-2,TRBV19,14,TRBD1,NA,CASRWDSNTGELFF,TGTGCCAGTAGGTGGGACAGCAACACCGGGGAGCTGTTTTTT
TRBJ2-5,TRBV5-1,14,NA,NA,CASSLVRRGETQYF,TGCGCCAGCAGCTTGGTACGGAGAGGAGAGACCCAGTACTTC
TRBJ2-7,TRBV6-5,13,NA,NA,CASSWAQNYEQYF,TGTGCCAGCAGTTGGGCCCAAAACTACGAGCAGTACTTC
TRBJ2-7,TRBV5-1,15,TRBD1,NA,CASSFRDRGSYEQYF,TGCGCCAGCAGCTTCCGGGACAGGGGCTCCTACGAGCAGTACTTC
TRBJ1-1,TRBV19,13,NA,NA,CASSWGENTEAFF,TGTGCCAGTAGTTGGGGGGAGAACACTGAAGCTTTCTTT
TRBJ1-6,TRBV7-6,14,NA,NA,CASSLSQGTSTLHF,TGTGCCAGCAGCTTAAGCCAGGGAACATCGACCCTCCACTTT
TRBJ2-1,TRBV29-1,8,NA,NA,CSVGSQFF,TGCAGCGTTGGGAGCCAGTTCTTC
TRBJ1-2,TRBV18,12,NA,NA,CASSEDSYGYTF,TGTGCCAGCTCAGAGGACAGCTATGGCTACACCTTC
TRBJ1-2,TRBV5-1,17,TRBD1,NA,CASSGGTGLVGGYGYTF,TGCGCCAGCAGCGGAGGGACAGGGCTAGTAGGAGGCTATGGCTACACCTTC
TRBJ2-7,TRBV27,14,TRBD1,NA,CASATGGEHYEQYF,TGTGCCAGTGCGACAGGGGGCGAACACTACGAGCAGTACTTC
TRBJ2-3,TRBV5-1,16,TRBD2,once,CASSLAGGGGGYTQYF,TGCGCCAGCAGCTTGGCCGGGGGGGGTGGTGGATACACGCAGTATTTT
TRBJ2-7,TRBV6-5,14,NA,NA,CASSPGDSSYEQYF,TGTGCCAGCAGTCCCGGGGACTCCTCCTACGAGCAGTACTTC
TRBJ1-1,TRBV5-5,11,NA,NA,CASSRPGVIIF,TGTGCCAGCAGCAGACCGGGGGTAATTATCTTT
TRBJ2-7,TRBV10-2,13,NA,NA,CASSDQLAYEQYF,TGCGCCAGCAGTGACCAACTAGCCTACGAGCAGTACTTC
TRBJ2-1,TRBV5-1,15,TRBD1,NA,CASSTGQGLTNEQFF,TGCGCCAGCAGCACGGGACAGGGTCTTACCAATGAGCAGTTCTTC
TRBJ2-3,TRBV5-6,15,TRBD2,once,CASSVGLAGADTQYF,TGTGCCAGCAGCGTGGGACTAGCGGGGGCAGATACGCAGTATTTT